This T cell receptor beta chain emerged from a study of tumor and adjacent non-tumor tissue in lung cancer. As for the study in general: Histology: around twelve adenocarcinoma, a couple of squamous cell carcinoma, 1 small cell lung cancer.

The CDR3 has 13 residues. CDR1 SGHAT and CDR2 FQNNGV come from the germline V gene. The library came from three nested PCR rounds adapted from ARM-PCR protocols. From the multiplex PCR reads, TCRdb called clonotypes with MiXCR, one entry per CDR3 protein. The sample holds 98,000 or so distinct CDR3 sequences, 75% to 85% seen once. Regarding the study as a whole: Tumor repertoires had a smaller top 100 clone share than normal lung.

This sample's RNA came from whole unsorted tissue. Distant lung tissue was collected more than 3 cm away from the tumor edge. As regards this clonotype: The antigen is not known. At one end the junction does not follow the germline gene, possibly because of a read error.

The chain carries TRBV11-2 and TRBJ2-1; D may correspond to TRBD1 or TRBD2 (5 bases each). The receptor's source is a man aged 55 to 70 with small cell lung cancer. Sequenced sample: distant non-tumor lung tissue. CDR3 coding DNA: TGTGCTAGCAGCTTAGTGGGGGACAATGAGCAGTTCTTC. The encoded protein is CASSLVGDNEQFF.